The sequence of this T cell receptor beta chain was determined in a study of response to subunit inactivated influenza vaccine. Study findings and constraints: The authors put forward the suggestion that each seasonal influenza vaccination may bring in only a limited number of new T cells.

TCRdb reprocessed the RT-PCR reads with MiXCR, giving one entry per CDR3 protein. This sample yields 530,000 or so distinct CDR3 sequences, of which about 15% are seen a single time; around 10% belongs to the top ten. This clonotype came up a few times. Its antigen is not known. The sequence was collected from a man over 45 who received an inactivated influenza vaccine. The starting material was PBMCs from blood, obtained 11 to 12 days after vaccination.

The CDR3 bases are TGCGCCAGCAGCACTGGGACTAGTCCAGATACGCAGTATTTT. As protein: CASSTGTSPDTQYF. The chain joins TRBV5-1 to TRBJ2-3; 8 nucleotides line up with TRBD2. This CDR3 comprises 14 residues. J gave up 4 bases and V 4 bases, and 5 bases lay outside the gene matches. Germline V lookup: CDR1 SGHRS, CDR2 YFSETQ.